This is a list of T cell receptor beta chains from one sample in a study of Graves' ophthalmopathy and Graves' hyperthyroidism. TCRdb re-called the multiplex PCR reads with MiXCR, one entry per CDR3 protein. This table holds over a million distinct CDR3 sequences, 36% found once. The source material was peripheral blood or thyroid tissue (not recorded which). These receptors were collected from an adult man with Graves' hyperthyroidism. Each CDR3 is given with its conserved first and last residue. The order of the fields is D gene, V gene, clone size, J gene, CDR3 protein, CDR3 DNA. The D gene is left open where the match is weak. Clone size is given for some rows only: seen once, a few or many times, or a class if the clone is expanded.

>TRBD1|TRBV4-1|-|TRBJ1-3
CASSQDRGAGNTIYF
TGCGCCAGCAGCCAGGACAGGGGAGCCGGAAACACCATATATTTT
>-|TRBV7-9|-|TRBJ1-1
CASSSPHSGFTTEAFF
TGTGCCAGCAGCTCCCCCCATTCCGGGTTTACCACTGAAGCTTTCTTT
>TRBD2|TRBV7-6|few|TRBJ2-7
CASSLVAASGISYEQYF
TGTGCCAGCAGCTTAGTCGCGGCTAGCGGGATCTCCTACGAGCAGTACTTC
>TRBD1|TRBV20-1|-|TRBJ1-5
CSARDPQGGYQPQHF
TGCAGTGCTAGAGATCCACAGGGGGGGTACCAGCCCCAGCATTTT
>-|TRBV19|many|TRBJ2-7
CASTPGGRPGMDEQYF
TGTGCCAGTACCCCAGGTGGGAGGCCGGGGATGGACGAGCAGTACTTC
>TRBD2|TRBV7-8|-|TRBJ2-7
CASSYSPVLAGGILNDLEQYF
TGTGCCAGCAGTTACTCACCGGTCCTAGCGGGAGGGATCCTCAACGACCTCGAGCAGTACTTC
>-|TRBV20-1|few|TRBJ1-6
CSARDLSRAISYNSPLHF
TGCAGTGCTAGAGATCTTTCCCGGGCCATCTCCTATAATTCACCCCTCCACTTT
>-|TRBV4-1|few|TRBJ2-7
CASSPPRTFSEQYF
TGCGCCAGCAGCCCTCCCCGGACCTTCTCCGAGCAGTACTTC
>-|TRBV7-2|many|TRBJ2-2
CASRQAAGNTGELFF
TGTGCCAGCAGGCAAGCGGCGGGGAACACCGGGGAGCTGTTTTTT
>TRBD1|TRBV19|many|TRBJ1-5
CASNDRVSNQPQHF
TGTGCCAGTAATGACAGGGTTAGCAATCAGCCCCAGCATTTT
>-|TRBV7-7|-|TRBJ2-5
CASSLDMTKRTQYF
TGTGCTAGCAGCTTAGACATGACCAAGAGAACCCAGTACTTC
>-|TRBV10-3|many|TRBJ1-1
CAISEIGEAFF
TGTGCCATCTCGGAGATTGGTGAAGCTTTCTTT
>-|TRBV29-1|-|TRBJ1-4
CSVAGRELFF
TGCAGCGTTGCCGGCAGGGAACTGTTTTTT
>-|TRBV27|-|TRBJ2-5
CASSAVGGTQYF
TGTGCCAGCAGTGCCGTCGGAGGGACCCAGTACTTC
>-|TRBV29-1|many|TRBJ1-1
CSVEPGNTEAFF
TGCAGCGTTGAACCAGGGAACACTGAAGCTTTCTTT
>-|TRBV29-1|many|TRBJ1-2
CSVEGGEGGYTF
TGCAGCGTTGAAGGTGGGGAGGGTGGCTACACCTTC
>-|TRBV6-1|few|TRBJ1-1
CASRGTYRANGNTEAFF
TGTGCCAGCAGGGGAACGTACAGGGCTAACGGGAACACTGAAGCTTTCTTT
>-|TRBV7-2|few|TRBJ2-1
CASSLGQGGYNEQFF
TGTGCCAGCAGCTTAGGCCAGGGAGGCTACAATGAGCAGTTCTTC
>TRBD2|TRBV7-9|few|TRBJ2-5
CASTAGGKETQYF
TGTGCCAGCACCGCGGGGGGCAAGGAGACCCAGTACTTC
>-|TRBV5-5|few|TRBJ1-5
CASSFVLGKNQPQHF
TGTGCCAGCAGCTTTGTTTTAGGGAAAAATCAGCCCCAGCATTTT
>-|TRBV10-3|few|TRBJ1-5
CAISENSSNQPQHF
TGTGCCATCAGTGAGAACAGTAGCAATCAGCCCCAGCATTTT
>-|TRBV25-1|many|TRBJ1-6
CASRTLDSPLHF
TGTGCCAGCAGGACACTCGATTCACCCCTCCACTTT
>TRBD2|TRBV5-1|many|TRBJ2-7
CASSLRSGIYEQYF
TGCGCCAGCAGCTTGCGTAGCGGGATCTACGAGCAGTACTTC
>-|TRBV4-3|-|TRBJ1-1
CASSQEGPNTEAFF
TGCGCCAGCAGCCAAGAAGGACCGAACACTGAAGCTTTCTTT
>-|TRBV5-4|many|TRBJ1-2
CASSSPRNYGYTF
TGTGCCAGCAGCTCCCCGCGTAACTATGGCTACACCTTC
>TRBD2|TRBV7-8|few|TRBJ2-7
CASSSEKGLASPQQYF
TGTGCCAGCAGCTCCGAAAAGGGACTAGCGTCCCCCCAACAGTACTTC
>-|TRBV29-1|many|TRBJ2-5
CSVELARGTQETQYF
TGCAGCGTTGAATTAGCCCGGGGAACCCAAGAGACCCAGTACTTC
>-|TRBV9|-|TRBJ2-6
CASSVWSGANVLTF
TGTGCCAGCAGCGTTTGGTCTGGGGCCAACGTCCTGACTTTC
>-|TRBV10-3|-|TRBJ1-4
CASSPGTVGKNCFF
-
>-|TRBV7-8|many|TRBJ1-6
CASSLSRRVNSPLHF
TGTGCCAGCAGCTTGTCTCGACGAGTTAATTCACCCCTCCACTTT
>-|TRBV29-1|many|TRBJ1-4
CSVELQDSEKLFF
TGCAGCGTTGAGTTGCAGGACAGTGAAAAACTGTTTTTT
>TRBD1|TRBV10-3|-|TRBJ2-5
CASSPGQGTYETQYF
TGTGCCAGCAGCCCGGGACAGGGAACCTACGAGACCCAGTACTTC
>TRBD2|TRBV11-2|-|TRBJ2-7
CASSTIKRTSGRYLPYEQYF
TGTGCCAGCAGCACCATAAAGCGGACTAGCGGGAGGTACCTCCCCTACGAGCAGTACTTC
>TRBD2|TRBV11-1|few|TRBJ2-5
CASSPLLAGGRETQYF
TGTGCCAGCAGCCCTCTACTAGCGGGGGGCCGGGAGACCCAGTACTTC
>-|TRBV10-1|many|TRBJ1-5
CASSESGSPYQPQHF
TGCGCCAGCAGTGAGTCAGGTTCCCCATATCAGCCCCAGCATTTT
>TRBD1|TRBV12-3/TRBV12-4|few|TRBJ1-1
CASSLIQGNSEAFF
TGTGCCAGCAGCTTGATACAGGGGAACTCTGAAGCTTTCTTT
>-|TRBV7-8|once|TRBJ2-7
CASSLEALNEQYF
TGTGCCAGCAGCTTAGAGGCCTTGAACGAGCAGTACTTC
>TRBD1|TRBV2|many|TRBJ1-5
CASSEVRGQGGNQPQHF
TGTGCCAGCAGTGAAGTGCGGGGACAGGGTGGCAATCAGCCCCAGCATTTT
>-|TRBV11-2|-|TRBJ2-5
CASSLEIRLGETQYF
TGTGCCAGCAGCTTAGAAATCCGCCTGGGAGAGACCCAGTACTTC
>TRBD1|TRBV11-2|many|TRBJ1-1
CASSADRGTEAFF
TGTGCCAGCAGCGCGGACAGGGGCACTGAAGCTTTCTTT
>-|TRBV7-2|many|TRBJ1-6
CASSLSHSPLHF
TGTGCCAGCAGCTTATCGCATTCACCCCTCCACTTT
>TRBD2|TRBV6-5|-|TRBJ2-5
CASSYYGKSGKETQYF
TGTGCCAGCAGTTACTACGGAAAAAGCGGGAAAGAGACCCAGTACTTC
>-|TRBV6-6|many|TRBJ1-5
CASRPSADSNQPQHF
TGTGCCAGCAGACCATCGGCGGATAGCAATCAGCCCCAGCATTTT
>TRBD2|TRBV7-2|few|TRBJ2-7
CASSLLAGLTYEQYF
TGTGCCAGCAGCCTTCTAGCGGGGCTAACCTACGAGCAGTACTTC
>-|TRBV6-5|few|TRBJ1-5
CASSGGVGNQPQHF
TGTGCCAGCAGTGGTGGGGTAGGCAATCAGCCCCAGCATTTT
>TRBD1|TRBV29-1|-|TRBJ1-2
CSVIGTGGGYTF
TGCAGCGTGATTGGGACAGGGGGTGGCTACACCTTC
>-|TRBV4-3|many|TRBJ1-5
CASSQELYSNQPQHF
TGCGCCAGCAGCCAAGAGTTGTATAGCAATCAGCCCCAGCATTTT
>-|TRBV7-2|-|TRBJ2-2
CASSRIPGGSSTGELFF
TGTGCCAGCAGCCGCATCCCTGGGGGATCGTCAACCGGGGAGCTGTTTTTT
>-|TRBV29-1|-|TRBJ1-2
CSATDYSGGYTF
TGCAGCGCCACGGATTACTCTGGGGGCTACACCTTC